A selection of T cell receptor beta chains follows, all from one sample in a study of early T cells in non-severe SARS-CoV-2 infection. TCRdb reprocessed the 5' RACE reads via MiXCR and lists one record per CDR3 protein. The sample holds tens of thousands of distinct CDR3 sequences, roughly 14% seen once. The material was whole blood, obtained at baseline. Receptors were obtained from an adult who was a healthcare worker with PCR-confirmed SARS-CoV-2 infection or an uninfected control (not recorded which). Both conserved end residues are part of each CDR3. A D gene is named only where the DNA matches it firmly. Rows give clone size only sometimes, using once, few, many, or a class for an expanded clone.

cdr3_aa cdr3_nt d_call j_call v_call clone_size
CAIMPGEGSYEQYF TGTGCCATCATGCCGGGAGAGGGCTCCTACGAGCAGTACTTC NA TRBJ2-7 TRBV10-3 few
CASSPPREGGSPLHF TGTGCCAGCTCACCACCCAGGGAAGGAGGGTCACCCCTCCACTTT NA TRBJ1-6 TRBV18 many
CASSGPATLGQPQHF TGTGCCAGTAGTGGGCCGGCGACTTTGGGACAGCCCCAGCATTTT NA TRBJ1-5 TRBV19 NA
CASSVASGYGYTF TGTGCCAGCAGCGTAGCGTCTGGCTATGGCTACACCTTC NA TRBJ1-2 TRBV9 NA
CASRDGYTEAFF TGCGCCAGCAGGGACGGTTACACTGAAGCTTTCTTT NA TRBJ1-1 TRBV10-2 many
CASSSEQGSHTDTQYF TGTGCCAGCAGCTCCGAACAGGGGTCCCACACAGATACGCAGTATTTT TRBD1 TRBJ2-3 TRBV7-9 few
CASSPGSGVNTGELFF TGTGCCAGCAGCCCCGGGAGCGGGGTTAACACCGGGGAGCTGTTTTTT TRBD2 TRBJ2-2 TRBV7-9 many
CASSLGGTGEAYGYTF TGTGCCAGCAGCTTAGGTGGGACAGGGGAAGCCTATGGCTACACCTTC TRBD1 TRBJ1-2 TRBV13 many
CASSLPDSTDTQYF TGCGCCAGCAGCTTGCCGGATAGCACAGATACGCAGTATTTT NA TRBJ2-3 TRBV5-1 NA
CASSLPTGGVETQYF TGTGCCAGCAGCCTACCTACGGGGGGCGTGGAGACCCAGTACTTC NA TRBJ2-5 TRBV3-1 NA
CASSRYQLNTEAFF TGTGCCAGCAGCCGGTATCAGCTGAACACTGAAGCTTTCTTT NA TRBJ1-1 TRBV7-9 NA
CASSSGLDRETQYF TGCGCCAGCAGCTCGGGACTCGATAGAGAGACCCAGTACTTC NA TRBJ2-5 TRBV5-1 few
CAWSRVTWGTEAFF TGTGCCTGGAGTAGGGTGACCTGGGGCACTGAAGCTTTCTTT NA TRBJ1-1 TRBV30 NA
CASSLGAGTDTQYF TGTGCCAGCAGCTTGGGGGCGGGCACAGATACGCAGTATTTT NA TRBJ2-3 TRBV5-4 NA
CASSPKGGLRAFF TGTGCCAGCAGCCCCAAGGGCGGGCTTAGGGCTTTCTTT NA TRBJ1-1 TRBV7-9 few
CASSLRGTDTIYF TGTGCCAGCAGCCTGAGAGGAACGGACACCATATATTTT NA TRBJ1-3 TRBV5-6 few
CASSTRLAGGDEQFF TGTGCCAGCAGCACCCGACTAGCGGGAGGGGATGAGCAGTTCTTC TRBD2 TRBJ2-1 TRBV9 few
CASRGLAGRQETQYF TGTGCCAGCAGGGGACTAGCGGGGAGGCAAGAGACCCAGTACTTC TRBD2 TRBJ2-5 TRBV7-9 many
CASSYGTVSTDTQYF TGTGCCAGCAGTTACGGGACAGTAAGCACAGATACGCAGTATTTT TRBD1 TRBJ2-3 TRBV6-6 many
CASGQGQGPTGELFF TGTGCCAGCGGGCAAGGGCAGGGCCCCACCGGGGAGCTGTTTTTT NA TRBJ2-2 TRBV12-3/TRBV12-4 NA
CASRTGTSYEQYF TGCGCCAGTAGGACAGGGACCTCCTACGAGCAGTACTTC TRBD1 TRBJ2-7 TRBV5-1 few
CASSLEPLDRGKTQYF TGTGCCAGCAGCTTAGAACCGTTGGACAGGGGAAAGACCCAGTACTTC TRBD1 TRBJ2-5 TRBV11-2 NA
CASSLENSGRAARWYF TGCGCCAGCAGCTTGGAGAATAGCGGGAGGGCCGCGCGGTGGTACTTC TRBD2 TRBJ2-4 TRBV5-1 NA
CASSLESNVLTF TGCGCCAGCAGCTTGGAGTCCAACGTCCTGACTTTC NA TRBJ2-6 TRBV5-1 few
CASSLPGLEVVF TGTGCCAGCAGCTTACCAGGACTAGAGGTGGTCTTC TRBD2 TRBJ2-1 TRBV7-2 NA
CASSPSSGRVNEQFF TGTGCCAGCTCACCTTCAAGCGGGAGAGTGAATGAGCAGTTCTTC TRBD2 TRBJ2-1 TRBV18 many
CASSVYGQGFGGNEQFF TGTGCCAGCAGCGTATACGGGCAGGGTTTCGGGGGCAATGAGCAGTTCTTC NA TRBJ2-1 TRBV9 many
CASSFGGYNEQFF TGTGCCAGCAGCTTTGGAGGGTACAATGAGCAGTTCTTC NA TRBJ2-1 TRBV7-9 NA
CSVQASRGGSYEQYF TGCAGCGTTCAGGCTTCTAGGGGTGGGTCCTACGAGCAGTACTTC NA TRBJ2-7 TRBV29-1 many
CASSPRTSGSESYEQYF TGTGCCAGCAGCCCACGGACTAGCGGGAGCGAATCCTACGAGCAGTACTTC TRBD2 TRBJ2-7 TRBV7-9 many
CASSSQGAGNQPQHF TGTGCCAGCAGCTCACAGGGGGCGGGCAATCAGCCCCAGCATTTT TRBD1 TRBJ1-5 TRBV7-9 many
CASSSASEKLFF TGTGCCAGCAGCTCCGCGAGTGAAAAACTGTTTTTT NA TRBJ1-4 TRBV7-9 NA
CATRGETGPEAFF TGTGCCACCCGAGGGGAGACAGGCCCTGAAGCTTTCTTT NA TRBJ1-1 TRBV24-1 few
CASSRLAGEGGEQFF TGTGCCAGCAGCCGACTAGCGGGAGAGGGGGGTGAGCAGTTCTTC TRBD2 TRBJ2-1 TRBV9 NA
CASSAWGSTDTQYF TGTGCCAGCAGTGCCTGGGGTAGCACAGATACGCAGTATTTT NA TRBJ2-3 TRBV27 NA
CASSLRRSGSYEQYF TGTGCCAGCAGCTTAAGGCGTAGCGGTTCCTACGAGCAGTACTTC NA TRBJ2-7 TRBV11-2 few
CASSSIAGATRGTEAFF TGTGCCAGCAGCTCGATCGCAGGGGCAACTAGAGGGACTGAAGCTTTCTTT NA TRBJ1-1 TRBV5-6 few
CASSVGGTAGNTIYF TGTGCCAGCAGCGTAGGAGGGACTGCTGGAAACACCATATATTTT NA TRBJ1-3 TRBV9 NA
CASSSGTGDLYNEQFF TGTGCCAGCAGCTCCGGGACAGGCGACCTCTACAATGAGCAGTTCTTC TRBD1 TRBJ2-1 TRBV5-8 NA
CASSSSWLTVEEQYF TGTGCCAGCAGCTCTTCATGGTTGACCGTCGAAGAGCAGTACTTC NA TRBJ2-7 TRBV5-5 many
CASSSEPGQAYNEQFF TGTGCCAGCAGCTCAGAACCGGGACAGGCCTACAATGAGCAGTTCTTC TRBD1 TRBJ2-1 TRBV7-6 many
CASSPSVDNQPQHF TGTGCCAGCTCCCCCTCAGTTGACAATCAGCCCCAGCATTTT NA TRBJ1-5 TRBV18 NA
CASSPSATETQYF TGTGCCAGCTCACCCTCTGCGACGGAGACCCAGTACTTC NA TRBJ2-5 TRBV18 many
CSAMGGRELFF TGCAGTGCTATGGGGGGTAGGGAGCTGTTTTTT NA TRBJ2-2 TRBV20-1 NA
CASSLAVGGVNEQFF TGTGCCAGCAGCTTAGCGGTGGGCGGGGTCAATGAGCAGTTCTTC NA TRBJ2-1 TRBV7-9 many
CVSSLQLAGGHEQYF TGTGTCAGCAGCTTACAGCTAGCGGGAGGCCACGAGCAGTACTTC TRBD2 TRBJ2-7 TRBV7-6 NA
CASLRGGRANTGELFF TGTGCCAGCCTCCGCGGGGGTAGGGCGAACACCGGGGAGCTGTTTTTT TRBD2 TRBJ2-2 TRBV2 NA
CATSDPRQGNQPQHF TGTGCCACCAGTGATCCCAGACAGGGCAATCAGCCCCAGCATTTT NA TRBJ1-5 TRBV24-1 NA
CASNDRGPYNEQFF TGTGCCAGCAACGACAGGGGGCCCTACAATGAGCAGTTCTTC TRBD1 TRBJ2-1 TRBV7-9 few